This TCR beta chain stems from a study of T cell repertoires in cytomegalovirus infection. Study in general: Public signatures in TCR beta pointed to CMV infection and matching HLA type.

Regarding the study as a whole: Totalled public TCR beta family frequency picked out people who carried CMV plus the relevant HLA. The ex vivo response was dominated by HLA-C-restricted CMV-specific TCR beta clonotypes.

Each CDR3 protein is one row after TCRdb ran MiXCR on the reads. The sample records 200,000 to 250,000 distinct CDR3 sequences, about 23% being singletons. The CDR3 extends over 14 amino acids. Trimming removed 5 bases at V and 1 base at J, with 8 bases between. This clonotype was observed at least ten times. Its specificity is unknown. The rearrangement uses TRBV12-3 or TRBV12-4 and TRBJ2-2; D perhaps matches TRBD1 (5 bases). The origin of this receptor is a human donor in good health (CMV status not recorded). Some clones in this sample may be carry-over from other donors' samples. The sample was CD8+ T cells from PBMCs. CDR3 amino acids: CASSTTENTGELFF. CDR3 coding DNA: TGTGCCAGCAGTACGACAGAGAACACCGGGGAGCTGTTTTTT.